This T cell receptor (beta chain) was identified in a study of T cell responses to AZD1222 COVID-19 vaccine. TCRdb keeps only in-frame clones here, not all; method: immunoSEQ multiplex PCR. The top ten clones hold 9.5% to 13% of a sample with 150,000 to 200,000 clones, about 90% of them seen once. The germline V gene has CDR1 SGHRS and CDR2 YFSETQ. V dropped 0 bases and J dropped 14 bases, with 20 bases sitting between them. The CDR3 has 15 residues. V usage is TRBV5-1 and J usage is TRBJ1-4; D possibly corresponds to TRBD1 (6 bases). This receptor was identified in an adult who received the AZD1222 COVID-19 vaccine. Sequencing used peripheral blood, obtained 28 days after the second AZD1222 dose. The CDR3: CASSLGGQSGVGLFF. CDR3 DNA: TGCGCCAGCAGCTTGGGTGGACAGTCCGGTGTGGGGCTGTTTTTT.